The clone carrying this TCR beta chain was found many times. This record belongs to a study of neurological immune-mediated disorders. MiXCR, run by TCRdb on the 5' RACE reads, gives a single entry per CDR3 protein. Among tens of thousands of distinct CDR3 sequences listed, almost 3.5% were seen once. The germline CDR1 and CDR2 sequences are SGHRS and YFSETQ. Trimming stripped 4 bases from V and 2 bases from J, with 12 bases between. The CDR3 has 14 amino acids. Sequenced material: PBMCs. The sequence came from a man aged 35-49 years with multiple sclerosis. The chain carries TRBV5-1 and TRBJ1-1; D gene unclear. CDR3: CASSLVGDNTEAFF. The DNA of the CDR3 is TGCGCCAGCAGCCTGGTCGGGGATAACACTGAAGCTTTCTTT.